This T cell receptor beta chain was retrieved from a study of cytomegalovirus exposure and HLA in healthy donors. Study-wide context: Sequencing of 180 million or so T cells in an earlier analysis found approximately 120 million unique TCR beta sequences.

Note on this clone: The antigen is unknown.

Primers: 60 Vbeta forward and 13 Jbeta reverse. Repertoires were generated with immunoSEQ multiplex PCR, while TCRdb's copy carries only in-frame clones and drops some. The table records 110,000 or so clones, over 8.5% of them present only once. Whole-study findings and limits: While the bulk of TCR sequences proved rare, some public TCRs turned up in many donors. Clonal expansion, a later analysis showed, was greater in HLA-associated TCR beta chains than in equally common others. The study flagged some 170 TCR beta chains as cytomegalovirus-associated.

Sequencing used PBMCs. This receptor was obtained from a middle-aged woman in good health and CMV-seropositive.

The CDR3, as DNA: TGTGCCAGCAGCGCGGACAGGCGACGGGAGTATGAGCAGTTCTTC. Translation: CASSADRRREYEQFF. The chain uses TRBV5-4 and TRBJ2-1, with D perhaps matching TRBD1 (7 bases). Germline V gene lookup returns CDR1 SGHNT and CDR2 YYREEE (reference sequence). The CDR3 is 15 residues long. V was shortened by 4 bases and J by 8 bases, with 19 bases between the two germline ends.